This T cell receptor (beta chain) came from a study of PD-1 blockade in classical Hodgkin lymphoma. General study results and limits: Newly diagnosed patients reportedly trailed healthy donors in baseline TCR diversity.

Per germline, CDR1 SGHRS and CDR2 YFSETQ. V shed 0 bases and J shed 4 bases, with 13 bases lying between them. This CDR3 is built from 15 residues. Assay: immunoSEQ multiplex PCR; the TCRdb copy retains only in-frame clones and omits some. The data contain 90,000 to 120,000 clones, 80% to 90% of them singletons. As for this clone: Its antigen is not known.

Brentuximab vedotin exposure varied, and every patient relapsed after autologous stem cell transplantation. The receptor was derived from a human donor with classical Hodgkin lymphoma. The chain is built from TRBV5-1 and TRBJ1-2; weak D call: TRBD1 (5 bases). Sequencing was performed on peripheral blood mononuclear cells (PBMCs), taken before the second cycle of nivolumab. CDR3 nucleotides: TGCGCCAGCAGCTTGGACGCAGGGTTTCCCTATGGCTACACCTTC. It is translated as CASSLDAGFPYGYTF.